The T cell receptor beta chain under discussion was sequenced for a study of post-analysis software for immune sequencing data. General observations from the study: TRBV5-6, TRBV5-1 and TRBV20-1 were among 4 or 5 TRBV segments more frequent in patients than controls.

Worth noting for this clonotype: Its cognate antigen is unknown.

Trimming left V 5 bases short and J 2 bases short, with 25 bases between. This CDR3 region has 18 residues. Germline CDR1 reads SGHVS; CDR2 reads FNYEAQ. Prepared libraries of TCR beta cDNA carried unique molecular identifiers. From the PCR reads, TCRdb called clonotypes with MiXCR, one entry per CDR3 protein. The sample yields 600,000 to 700,000 distinct CDR3 sequences, 55% to 60% seen once. The sequenced sample consisted of blood. This TCR was recovered from a girl aged 2 to 9 with multiple sclerosis. The chain has TRBV7-6 and TRBJ2-7; weak D call: TRBD2 (5 bases). The CDR3 nucleotides are TGTGCCAGCAGCACGGGGTGGGGTAGCTTACCCCTAACCTACGAGCAGTACTTC. Amino acid sequence: CASSTGWGSLPLTYEQYF. Combining the CDR3 with reference TRBV7-6 and TRBJ2-7 gives the whole variable domain GAGVSQSPRYKVTKRGQDVALRCDPISGHVSLYWYRQALGQGPEFLTYFNYEAQQDKSGLPNDRFSAERPEGSISTLTIQRTEQRDSAMYRCASSTGWGSLPLTYEQYFGPGTRLTVT.